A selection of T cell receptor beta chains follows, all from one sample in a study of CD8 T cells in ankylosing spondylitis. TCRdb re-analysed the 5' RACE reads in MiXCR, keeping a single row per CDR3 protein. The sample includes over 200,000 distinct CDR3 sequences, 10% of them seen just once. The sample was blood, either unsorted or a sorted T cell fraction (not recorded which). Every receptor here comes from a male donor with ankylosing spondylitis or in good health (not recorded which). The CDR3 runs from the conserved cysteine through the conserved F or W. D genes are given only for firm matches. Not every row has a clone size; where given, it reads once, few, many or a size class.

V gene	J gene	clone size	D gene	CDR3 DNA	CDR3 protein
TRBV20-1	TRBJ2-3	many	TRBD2	TGCAGTGCCTCCCCCGGGACTAGCGGGGGTGATACGCAGTATTTT	CSASPGTSGGDTQYF
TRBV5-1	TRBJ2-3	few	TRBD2	TGCGCCAGCAGCTGGACTAGCGGGGGGGCAGATACGCAGTATTTT	CASSWTSGGADTQYF
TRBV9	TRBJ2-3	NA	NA	TGTGCCAGCAGCGACCCGGGACGGCTCGATACGCAGTATTTT	CASSDPGRLDTQYF
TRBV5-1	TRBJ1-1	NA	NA	TGCGCCAGCAGCTTGCACGGGACGGGGGGACTGAACACTGAAGCTTTCTTT	CASSLHGTGGLNTEAFF
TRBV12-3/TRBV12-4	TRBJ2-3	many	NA	TGTGCCAGCAGTTTACTCCGACCAGATACGCAGTATTTT	CASSLLRPDTQYF
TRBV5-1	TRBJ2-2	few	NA	TGCGCCAGCAGCTTAAGCGGGCGGAACACCGGGGAGCTGTTTTTT	CASSLSGRNTGELFF
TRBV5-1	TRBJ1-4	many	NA	TGCGCCAGCAGCGGGGGGGGCACTGAAAAACTGTTTTTT	CASSGGGTEKLFF
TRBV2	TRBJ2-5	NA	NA	TGTGCCAGCCTGGGGACTCTACAAGAGACCCAGTACTTC	CASLGTLQETQYF
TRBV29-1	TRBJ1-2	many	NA	TGCAGCGTTGGGTCGGGGCTGAACTATGGCTACACCTTC	CSVGSGLNYGYTF
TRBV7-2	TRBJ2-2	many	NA	TGTGCCAGCAGCTCGTGGACAGAGAACACCGGGGAGCTGTTTTTT	CASSSWTENTGELFF
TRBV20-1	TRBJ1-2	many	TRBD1	TGCAGTGCTAGAGATCAGACAGGGGTTAGGGGCTATGGCTACACCTTC	CSARDQTGVRGYGYTF
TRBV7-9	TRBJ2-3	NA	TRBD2	TGTGCCAGCAGGTCTAGCGGGGGAGGCACAGATACGCAGTATTTT	CASRSSGGGTDTQYF
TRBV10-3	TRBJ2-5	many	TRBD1	TGTGCCATCAGTGAGCCTAGGGACAGTCAAGAGACCCAGTACTTC	CAISEPRDSQETQYF
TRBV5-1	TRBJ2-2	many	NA	TGCGCCAGCAGCCAAGACCTTCGGGAGCTGTTTTTT	CASSQDLRELFF
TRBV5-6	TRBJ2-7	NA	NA	TGTGCCAGCAGCTTGGCGCGGGAGCAGTACTTC	CASSLAREQYF
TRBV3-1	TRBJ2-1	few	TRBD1	TGTGCCAGCAGCAACCGGGACAGGGGCTACAATGAGCAGTTCTTC	CASSNRDRGYNEQFF
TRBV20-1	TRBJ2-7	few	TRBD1	TGCAGTGCTAGAGGGACAGGGGGGAGAATCAGCTCCTACGAGCAGTACTTC	CSARGTGGRISSYEQYF
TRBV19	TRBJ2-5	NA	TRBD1	TGTGCCAGTCGGGACAGAACTATCCAAGAGACCCAGTACTTC	CASRDRTIQETQYF
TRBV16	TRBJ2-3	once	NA	TGTGCGAGCAGTTGTGACCCCTCCACAGATACGCAGTATTTT	CASSCDPSTDTQYF
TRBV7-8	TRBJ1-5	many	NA	TGTGCCAGCAGCATCGAAGTGACCAATCAGCCCCAGCATTTT	CASSIEVTNQPQHF
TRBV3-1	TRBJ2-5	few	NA	TGTGCCAGCAGCCCCAAATCGGAGACCCAGTACTTC	CASSPKSETQYF
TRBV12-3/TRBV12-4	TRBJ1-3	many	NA	TGTGCCAGCAGTTTCCCCAAGACAGCTTCTGGAAACACCATATATTTT	CASSFPKTASGNTIYF